Detailed here is one T cell receptor (beta chain). Produced via immunoSEQ multiplex PCR; TCRdb's table is partial and in-frame only. The repertoire holds around 100,000 clones, about 90% seen once, with roughly 1.5% in the top ten. CDR1 is SGHTA and CDR2 is FQGTGA in the germline V gene. Trimming took 1 base from V and 5 from J; bases not matched to a gene: 17. This CDR3 is 18 amino acids long. The data are from a study of T cells after somatic rescue of genetic block. The TCR was taken from a woman under 30. This sequence joins TRBV7-3 and TRBJ2-7, with 7 nucleotides matching TRBD1. Sequencing was performed on peripheral blood mononuclear cells (PBMCs). CDR3 coding DNA: TGTGCCAGCAGCTTAATGACCGGACAGGAACTAATCCCGGACGAGCAGTACTTC. It is translated as CASSLMTGQELIPDEQYF. The complete variable domain, with remaining parts taken from reference TRBV7-3 and TRBJ2-7, reads GAGVSQTPSNKVTEKGKYVELRCDPISGHTALYWYRQSLGQGPEFLIYFQGTGAADDSGLPNDRFFAVRPEGSVSTLKIQRTERGDSAVYLCASSLMTGQELIPDEQYFGPGTRLTVT.